This T cell receptor beta chain was sequenced in a study of blood T cell repertoires in COVID-19. As handled by the study authors: Amplification of reference gene primers provided the estimated nucleated cell counts. The repertoire was sequenced with immunoSEQ multiplex PCR; TCRdb's copy has only in-frame clones and lacks some. That table furnishes V, J and clone size, whereas the DNA furnished D and trimming. This table has about 220,000 clones, 82% appearing once. The CDR3 length is 14 residues. Trimming left V 7 bases short and J 7 bases short, with 20 bases between. Germline loops: CDR1 LNHDA, CDR2 SQIVND (reference sequence).

The chain has TRBV19 and TRBJ2-7; the D gene is possibly TRBD2 (6 bases). The sequence derives from a woman of 80 years or more with acute or convalescent COVID-19. The source material was peripheral blood. CDR3 loop: CASTSAPGVREQYF. DNA of the CDR3: TGTGCCAGTACCAGTGCCCCGGGGGTGAGAGAGCAGTACTTC.